The rows below give T cell receptor beta chains drawn from one sample of a study of technical replicates of blood from a handful of donors. Measured with immunoSEQ multiplex PCR; TCRdb has only the in-frame clones, and not every one. The sample lists some 75,000 clones, 96% seen once, with about 0.31% in the top ten. Sequencing used T cells isolated from PBMCs. The receptors shown here come from a human donor in good health. CDR3s include the opening cysteine and the closing phenylalanine or tryptophan.

CDR3	V	J
CASSQEGLAGYNEQFF	TRBV4-2	TRBJ2-1
CASSFETGVVDEQFF	TRBV7-9	TRBJ2-1
CSVDLGRRQETQYF	TRBV29-1	TRBJ2-5
CASSPGLAGNYEQYF	TRBV9	TRBJ2-7
CASSEAQGRLGEQYF	TRBV6-1	TRBJ2-7
CSAEGDRRPWTEAFF	TRBV29-1	TRBJ1-1
CASGSGQDRTEAFF	TRBV12-5	TRBJ1-1
CSVLTGSGANVLTF	TRBV29-1	TRBJ2-6
CASSFNSLSYNEKLFF	TRBV27	TRBJ1-4
CASSYSPSEPYNEQFF	TRBV6-5	TRBJ2-1
CASRRTSGNTDTQYF	TRBV2	TRBJ2-3
CASSKDYYNEQFF	TRBV7-8	TRBJ2-1
CASGFGRGNEQFF	TRBV12-5	TRBJ2-1
CASSVEGGTSVDEQFF	TRBV9	TRBJ2-1
CASSTNEGMNTEAFF	TRBV19	TRBJ1-1
CASSPTGAEAFF	TRBV7-9	TRBJ1-1
CSVGPGQGVNTGELFF	TRBV29-1	TRBJ2-2
CASSFSGGSSYEQYF	TRBV7-9	TRBJ2-7
CASSLRGRGEDYGYTF	TRBV7-8	TRBJ1-2
CASSLAGYGNTIYF	TRBV5-1	TRBJ1-3
CASSIDPSQAFF	TRBV19	TRBJ1-1
CASSSTGAGAGETQYF	TRBV7-6	TRBJ2-5
CASSGTSGRAYNEQFF	TRBV27	TRBJ2-1
CASKAGVRYEQYF	TRBV6-5	TRBJ2-7
CSVDHRSGDEAFF	TRBV29-1	TRBJ1-1
CASSFLSDTQYF	TRBV28	TRBJ2-3
CASSPGQGYTF	TRBV18	TRBJ1-2
CASSSTSGSYNEQFF	TRBV7-3	TRBJ2-1
CASTPGSGSAGELFF	TRBV2	TRBJ2-2
CASSYSRLGELFF	TRBV6-5	TRBJ2-2
CASSLYLASYNEQFF	TRBV7-9	TRBJ2-1
CASSLFGGIINEQFF	TRBV28	TRBJ2-1
CASSLWDSNEKLFF	TRBV11-1	TRBJ1-4
CASSLAFRDYEQYF	TRBV5-1	TRBJ2-7
CASSLVVSSGNTIYF	TRBV7-9	TRBJ1-3
CASSNTSGRNQETQYF	TRBV21-1	TRBJ2-5
CAWSLGPGQPQHF	TRBV30	TRBJ1-5
CASSIGRLTEAFF	TRBV19	TRBJ1-1
CASSFLAGAYEQYF	TRBV11-3	TRBJ2-7
CASSPPGGTSSYNEQFF	TRBV28	TRBJ2-1
CASSDIGGNEKLFF	TRBV25-1	TRBJ1-4
CSVATGVSEAFF	TRBV29-1	TRBJ1-1
CASSKDGGLGTGELFF	TRBV21-1	TRBJ2-2
CASGLGAFSGNTIYF	TRBV12-5	TRBJ1-3
CSVGARTDTQYF	TRBV29-1	TRBJ2-3
CASSLRQNNYGYTF	TRBV5-6	TRBJ1-2
CASSADRESGYTF	TRBV7-9	TRBJ1-2
CAIRGLAGVADTQYF	TRBV28	TRBJ2-3
CASSLLGATNQPQHF	TRBV28	TRBJ1-5
CAISGFGQEDRPQHF	TRBV10-3	TRBJ1-5
CASSQERTVGEKLFF	TRBV4-3	TRBJ1-4
CASSQVLIYNEQFF	TRBV4-2	TRBJ2-1
CASSQEPSGRVYEQYF	TRBV4-1	TRBJ2-7
CASSSGTGGTYEQYF	TRBV6-5	TRBJ2-7
CASSRKGAHPLIGEQYF	TRBV7-7	TRBJ2-7
CASSSLSNQPQHF	TRBV28	TRBJ1-5
CASGLVLETQYF	TRBV12-5	TRBJ2-5
CSVGLAVGSSYNEQFF	TRBV29-1	TRBJ2-1